The T cell receptor beta chain described here comes from a study of blood T cell repertoires in COVID-19. Germline V gene sequence: CDR1 MGHRA, CDR2 YSYEKL. The CDR3 is 12 amino acids. J was trimmed by 14 bases and V by 4 bases; bases with no gene match: 7. This clone was seen just once. Sequenced by immunoSEQ multiplex PCR; TCRdb stores in-frame clones only, minus some. Found here are some 290,000 clones, around nine tenths of them singletons; the top ten hold about 11%. The sample comprised peripheral blood. The sequence was obtained from a woman aged 30 to 39 with COVID-19, enrolled during active disease. The rearrangement joins TRBV4-1 to TRBJ2-1, with 8 bases that match TRBD1. The CDR3 DNA reads as TGCGCCAGCAGCCCTCCGGACAGGGAGAAGTTCTTC. It codes for CASSPPDREKFF.